A selection of T cell receptor beta chains follows, all from one sample in a study of Ad26.COV2.S vaccination and SARS-CoV-2 variants. Sequencing used immunoSEQ multiplex PCR; TCRdb keeps in-frame clones, though not all of them. The sample carries around 340,000 clones, about 85% recorded once. Here the sequenced sample was peripheral blood, taken in a trial of Ad26.COV2.S vaccine versus placebo. Every receptor here comes from a person between 18 and 60 years old who received the Ad26.COV2.S COVID-19 vaccine or a placebo. CDR3s include the opening cysteine and the closing phenylalanine or tryptophan. D genes are given only for firm matches. Size tells how often a clone was seen (once, few, many) or the class of an expanded clone, and some rows leave it out.

size: once
V: TRBV7-2
D: NA
J: TRBJ2-1
DNA: TGTGCCAGCAGCTTAAGGGTCGCGCAGGAGCAGTTCTTC
CDR3: CASSLRVAQEQFF

size: many
V: TRBV6-5
D: TRBD2
J: TRBJ2-2
DNA: TGTGCCATCCTCCGGGGGGGTGAGGCCGGGGAGCTGTTTTTT
CDR3: CAILRGGEAGELFF

size: NA
V: TRBV6-5
D: TRBD1
J: TRBJ2-3
DNA: TGTGCCAGCAGTTACTCGAAACAGGGGTTTTCAGATACGCAGTATTTT
CDR3: CASSYSKQGFSDTQYF

size: NA
V: TRBV27
D: NA
J: TRBJ2-3
DNA: TGTGCCAGCAGTTTGGTAGCGGACACAGATACGCAGTATTTT
CDR3: CASSLVADTDTQYF

size: NA
V: TRBV3-1/TRBV3-2
D: TRBD2
J: TRBJ2-1
DNA: TGTGCCAGCAGCCAGAGCGGGGGAAAATCTGAGCAGTTCTTC
CDR3: CASSQSGGKSEQFF

size: NA
V: TRBV7-3
D: NA
J: TRBJ2-2
DNA: TGTGCCAGCTCCGGTGGGCTCAACGGGGAGCTGTTTTTT
CDR3: CASSGGLNGELFF

size: once
V: TRBV24-1
D: NA
J: TRBJ2-3
DNA: TGTGCCACCAGTGATTCTAGTTCCTACACAGATACGCAGTATTTT
CDR3: CATSDSSSYTDTQYF

size: NA
V: TRBV4-1
D: NA
J: TRBJ2-7
DNA: TGCGCCAGCAGCCAAAAGGGGAGTGGTACCTACGAGCAGTACTTC
CDR3: CASSQKGSGTYEQYF

size: NA
V: TRBV19
D: NA
J: TRBJ1-4
DNA: TGTGCCAGTAAGGACTTTCTAAGAACAACTAATGAAAAACTGTTTTTT
CDR3: CASKDFLRTTNEKLFF

size: NA
V: TRBV3-1/TRBV3-2
D: NA
J: TRBJ2-3
DNA: TGTGCCAGCAGCCAAGCGGGGAAAACAGATACGCAGTATTTT
CDR3: CASSQAGKTDTQYF

size: NA
V: TRBV7-2
D: TRBD2
J: TRBJ2-1
DNA: TGTGCCAGCAGCCGGACTAGCGGGGGGTCCTACAATGAGCAGTTCTTC
CDR3: CASSRTSGGSYNEQFF

size: once
V: TRBV2
D: NA
J: TRBJ1-5
DNA: TGTGCCAGCTATCAGGGCCTTAATCAGCCCCAGCATTTT
CDR3: CASYQGLNQPQHF

size: NA
V: TRBV5-1
D: NA
J: TRBJ2-3
DNA: TGCGCCAGCAGCTTACCCGGGACTAGCACAGATACGCAGTATTTT
CDR3: CASSLPGTSTDTQYF

size: NA
V: TRBV5-6
D: NA
J: TRBJ1-2
DNA: TGTGCCAGCAGTACCGGGGTTGGCTATGGCTACACCTTC
CDR3: CASSTGVGYGYTF

size: NA
V: TRBV3-1/TRBV3-2
D: NA
J: TRBJ1-4
DNA: TGTGCCAGCAGCCGACAGAACCGGAGGGAAAAACTGTTTTTT
CDR3: CASSRQNRREKLFF

size: once
V: TRBV9
D: NA
J: TRBJ2-6
DNA: TGTGCCAGCGGAGGGGCCAACGTCCTGACTTTC
CDR3: CASGGANVLTF

size: NA
V: TRBV30
D: NA
J: TRBJ2-2
DNA: TGTGCCTGGAGCGGGCTAGCGAACACCGGGGAGCTGTTTTTT
CDR3: CAWSGLANTGELFF

size: once
V: TRBV5-4
D: NA
J: TRBJ2-1
DNA: TGTGCCAGCAGGCCTATTTTGGGGTCCAATGAGCAGTTCTTC
CDR3: CASRPILGSNEQFF

size: NA
V: TRBV4-2
D: NA
J: TRBJ1-1
DNA: TGTGCCAGCAGCCAAGTAAACCCGTACAAGAACACTGAAGCTTTCTTT
CDR3: CASSQVNPYKNTEAFF

size: NA
V: TRBV6-2/TRBV6-3
D: NA
J: TRBJ2-5
DNA: TGTGCCAGCAGTTACAGGCGGCGGCAAGAGACCCAGTACTTC
CDR3: CASSYRRRQETQYF

size: NA
V: TRBV2
D: TRBD2
J: TRBJ2-5
DNA: TGTGCCAGCAGTTTAGGCGGGGGGATACAAGAGACCCAGTACTTC
CDR3: CASSLGGGIQETQYF

size: NA
V: TRBV19
D: NA
J: TRBJ1-3
DNA: TGTGCCAGTAGTATGGTGGTCCGCTTAAGGGGAGGAACTGGAAACACCATATATTTT
CDR3: CASSMVVRLRGGTGNTIYF

size: NA
V: TRBV7-2
D: TRBD1
J: TRBJ2-7
DNA: TGTGCCAGCAGCTCGCGGACAGGGGCCTACGAGCAGTACTTC
CDR3: CASSSRTGAYEQYF

size: NA
V: TRBV27
D: NA
J: TRBJ2-7
DNA: TGTGCCAGCAGCCCTTTTTCTGGATACGAGCAGTACTTC
CDR3: CASSPFSGYEQYF

size: NA
V: TRBV11-2
D: NA
J: TRBJ2-3
DNA: TGTGCCAGCAGCCCCTACTTTAATGCAGAAAGGACAGATACGCAGTATTTT
CDR3: CASSPYFNAERTDTQYF

size: NA
V: TRBV30
D: NA
J: TRBJ1-3
DNA: TGTGCCTGGAGTTTAATCGGGGGTACGTCTGGAAACACCATATATTTT
CDR3: CAWSLIGGTSGNTIYF

size: NA
V: TRBV5-4
D: NA
J: TRBJ2-5
DNA: TGTGCCAGCAGCTTTCAGACCGGACGAGAGACCCAGTACTTC
CDR3: CASSFQTGRETQYF